This TCR beta chain emerged from a study of blood T cell repertoires in COVID-19. At the level of the study: The United States, Italy and Spain supplied acute and convalescent COVID-19 samples. T cells, B-cell-depleted T cells, or PBMCs supplied cDNA or gDNA.

The CDR3 is made up of 14 amino acids. The V gene end was trimmed by 0 bases and the J gene end by 3 bases; junction bases not matched to a gene: 1. Per the germline V gene, CDR1 is SGHRS and CDR2 is YFSETQ. Authors' processing steps: Nucleated cell number was recorded as an estimate derived from reference gene primer amplification. TCRdb keeps only in-frame clones here, not all; method: immunoSEQ multiplex PCR. Clone size and the V and J calls come from that table; the DNA yielded D and trimming. The table lists 65,000 to 90,000 clones, 65% to 85% of them singletons, with roughly 2.5% in the top ten.

This sequence originates from an elderly man with active or convalescent COVID-19. The chain uses TRBV5-1 and TRBJ2-7; the match to TRBD2 covers 9 bases. The sequencing input was peripheral blood. The DNA of the CDR3 is TGCGCCAGCAGCTTGGTAGCGGGGGTCTACGAGCAGTACTTC. Its translation is CASSLVAGVYEQYF.